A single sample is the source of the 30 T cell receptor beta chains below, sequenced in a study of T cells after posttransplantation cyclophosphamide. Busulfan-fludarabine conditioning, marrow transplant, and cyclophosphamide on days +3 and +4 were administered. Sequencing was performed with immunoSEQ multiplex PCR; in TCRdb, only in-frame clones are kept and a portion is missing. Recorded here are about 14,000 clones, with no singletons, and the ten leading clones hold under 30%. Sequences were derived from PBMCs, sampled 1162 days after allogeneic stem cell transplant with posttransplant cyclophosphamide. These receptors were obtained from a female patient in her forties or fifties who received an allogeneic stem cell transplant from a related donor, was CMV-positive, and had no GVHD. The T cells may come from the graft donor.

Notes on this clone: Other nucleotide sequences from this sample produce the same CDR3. The CDR3 DNA sequence: TGTGCCAGCAGTATCAAACAGGAGACGGCATACGAGCAGTACTTC. Translating gives CASSIKQETAYEQYF. The V and J genes are TRBV9 and TRBJ2-7, with D possibly matching TRBD1 (5 bases). The germline V gene encodes CDR1 SGDLS and CDR2 YYNGEE. Trimming left V 5 bases short and J 4 bases short, with 19 bases between. The CDR3 totals 15 residues. Full variable domain (outside the CDR3, taken from reference TRBV9 and TRBJ2-7): DSGVTQTPKHLITATGQRVTLRCSPRSGDLSVYWYQQSLDQGLQFLIQYYNGEERAKGNILERFSAQQFPDLHSELNLSSLELGDSALYFCASSIKQETAYEQYFGPGTRLTVT.

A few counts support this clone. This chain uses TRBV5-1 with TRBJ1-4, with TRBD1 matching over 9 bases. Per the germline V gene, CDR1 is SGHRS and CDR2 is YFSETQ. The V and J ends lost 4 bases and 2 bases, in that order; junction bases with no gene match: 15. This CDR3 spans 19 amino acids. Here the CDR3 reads CASSRGGTGSITTNEKLFF. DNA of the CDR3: TGCGCCAGCAGCCGGGGGGGGACAGGGAGTATTACGACTAATGAAAAACTGTTTTTT. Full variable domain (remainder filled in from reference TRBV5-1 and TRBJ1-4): KAGVTQTPRYLIKTRGQQVTLSCSPISGHRSVSWYQQTPGQGLQFLFEYFSETQRNKGNFPGRFSGRQFSNSRSEMNVSTLELGDSALYLCASSRGGTGSITTNEKLFFGSGTQLSVL.

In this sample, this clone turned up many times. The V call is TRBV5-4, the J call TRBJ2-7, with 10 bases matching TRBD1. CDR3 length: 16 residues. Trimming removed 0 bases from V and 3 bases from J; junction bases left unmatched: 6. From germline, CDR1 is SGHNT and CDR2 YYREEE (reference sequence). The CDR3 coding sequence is TGTGCCAGCAGCTTGGAACGGACAGGGGGTGGCTACGAGCAGTACTTC. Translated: CASSLERTGGGYEQYF.

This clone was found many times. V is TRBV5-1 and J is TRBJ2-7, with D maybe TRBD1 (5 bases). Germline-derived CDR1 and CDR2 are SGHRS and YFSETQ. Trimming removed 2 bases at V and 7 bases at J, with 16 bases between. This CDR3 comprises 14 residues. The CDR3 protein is CASSLQPGFLEQYF. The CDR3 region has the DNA TGCGCCAGCAGCTTACAGCCAGGGTTCCTTGAGCAGTACTTC.

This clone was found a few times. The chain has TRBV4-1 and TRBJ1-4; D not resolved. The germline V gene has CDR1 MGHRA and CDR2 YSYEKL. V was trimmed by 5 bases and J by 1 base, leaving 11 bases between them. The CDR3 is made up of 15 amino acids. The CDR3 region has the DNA TGCGCCAGCAGCGGTGGCCCGGGAACTAATGAAAAACTGTTTTTT. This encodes CASSGGPGTNEKLFF.

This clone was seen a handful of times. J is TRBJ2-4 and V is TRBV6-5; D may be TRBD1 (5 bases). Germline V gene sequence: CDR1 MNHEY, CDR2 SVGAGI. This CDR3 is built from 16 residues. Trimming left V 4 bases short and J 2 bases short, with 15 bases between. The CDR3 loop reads CASSWAPPGTKNIQYF. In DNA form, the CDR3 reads TGTGCCAGCAGTTGGGCCCCGCCAGGGACCAAAAACATTCAGTACTTC.

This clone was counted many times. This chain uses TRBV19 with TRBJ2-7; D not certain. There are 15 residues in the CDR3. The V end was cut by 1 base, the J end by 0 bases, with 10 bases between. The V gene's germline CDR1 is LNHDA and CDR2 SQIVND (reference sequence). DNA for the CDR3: TGTGCCAGTAGTATAGCAGGCCCATCCTCCTACGAGCAGTACTTC. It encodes CASSIAGPSSYEQYF.

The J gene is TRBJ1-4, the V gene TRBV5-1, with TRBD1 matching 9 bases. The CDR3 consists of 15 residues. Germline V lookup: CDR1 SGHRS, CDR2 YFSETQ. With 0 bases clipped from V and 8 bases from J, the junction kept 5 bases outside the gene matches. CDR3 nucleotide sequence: TGCGCCAGCAGCTTGGAGGGACAGGGATACGAAAAACTGTTTTTT. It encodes CASSLEGQGYEKLFF.

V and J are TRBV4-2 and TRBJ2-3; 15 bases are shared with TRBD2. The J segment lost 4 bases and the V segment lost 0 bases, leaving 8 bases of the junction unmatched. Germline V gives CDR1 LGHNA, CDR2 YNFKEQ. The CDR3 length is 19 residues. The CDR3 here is CASSQDQWTSGGASDTQYF. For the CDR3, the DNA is TGTGCCAGCAGCCAAGACCAATGGACTAGCGGGGGGGCCTCAGATACGCAGTATTTT.

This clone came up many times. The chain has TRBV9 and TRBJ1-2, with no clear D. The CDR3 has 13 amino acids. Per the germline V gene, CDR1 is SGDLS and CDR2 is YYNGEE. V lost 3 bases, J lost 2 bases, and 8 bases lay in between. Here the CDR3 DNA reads TGTGCCAGCAGCGCTACAGTCAACTATGGCTACACCTTC. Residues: CASSATVNYGYTF. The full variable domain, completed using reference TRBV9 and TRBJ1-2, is DSGVTQTPKHLITATGQRVTLRCSPRSGDLSVYWYQQSLDQGLQFLIQYYNGEERAKGNILERFSAQQFPDLHSELNLSSLELGDSALYFCASSATVNYGYTFGSGTRLTVV.

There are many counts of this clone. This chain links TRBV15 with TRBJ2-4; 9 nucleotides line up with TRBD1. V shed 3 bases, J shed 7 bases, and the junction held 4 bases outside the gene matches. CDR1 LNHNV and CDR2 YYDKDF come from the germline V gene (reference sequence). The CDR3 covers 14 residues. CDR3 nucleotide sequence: TGTGCCACCAGCAGGGGACAGGGATCGAACATTCAGTACTTC. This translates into CATSRGQGSNIQYF. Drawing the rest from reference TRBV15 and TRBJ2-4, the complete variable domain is DAMVIQNPRYQVTQFGKPVTLSCSQTLNHNVMYWYQQKSSQAPKLLFHYYDKDFNNEADTPDNFQSRRPNTSFCFLDIRSPGLGDTAMYLCATSRGQGSNIQYFGAGTRLSVL.

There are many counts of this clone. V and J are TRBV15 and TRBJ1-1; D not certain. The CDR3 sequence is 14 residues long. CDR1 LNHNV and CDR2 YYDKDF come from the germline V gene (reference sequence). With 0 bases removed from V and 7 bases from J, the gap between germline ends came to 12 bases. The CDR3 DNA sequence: TGTGCCACCAGCAGAGACAGTTACAACCTTGAAGCTTTCTTT. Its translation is CATSRDSYNLEAFF.

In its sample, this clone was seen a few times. CDR3 sequence reads: CASSLLAGGAQETQYF. The CDR3 nucleotides read TGTGCCAGCAGCTTACTAGCGGGGGGGGCCCAAGAGACCCAGTACTTC. This chain links TRBV7-2 with TRBJ2-5, with TRBD2 matching 12 bases. This CDR3 region has 16 residues. Per germline, CDR1 SGHTA and CDR2 FQGNSA. The V segment lost 2 bases and the J segment 1 base; nucleotides outside the gene matches: 2.

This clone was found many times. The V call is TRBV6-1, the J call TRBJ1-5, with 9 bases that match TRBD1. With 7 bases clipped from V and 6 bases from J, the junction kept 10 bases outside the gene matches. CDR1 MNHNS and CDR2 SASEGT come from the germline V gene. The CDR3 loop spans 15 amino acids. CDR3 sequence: CASTSWGQGGQPQHF. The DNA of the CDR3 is TGTGCCAGCACCTCATGGGGACAGGGAGGTCAGCCCCAGCATTTT.

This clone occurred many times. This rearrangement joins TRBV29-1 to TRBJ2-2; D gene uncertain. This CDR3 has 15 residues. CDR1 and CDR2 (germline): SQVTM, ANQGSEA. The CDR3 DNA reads TGCAACTCACACTTAGGAGCTCTGAACACCGGGGAGCTGTTTTTT. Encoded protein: CNSHLGALNTGELFF.

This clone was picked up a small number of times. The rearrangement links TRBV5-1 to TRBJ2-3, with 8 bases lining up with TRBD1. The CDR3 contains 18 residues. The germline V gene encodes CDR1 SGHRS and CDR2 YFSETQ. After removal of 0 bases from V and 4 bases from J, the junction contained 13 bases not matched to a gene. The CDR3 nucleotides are TGCGCCAGCAGCTTGGTCTCAGGGGGCCACCTTCCCCCAGATACGCAGTATTTT. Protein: CASSLVSGGHLPPDTQYF. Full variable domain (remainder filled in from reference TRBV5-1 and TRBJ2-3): KAGVTQTPRYLIKTRGQQVTLSCSPISGHRSVSWYQQTPGQGLQFLFEYFSETQRNKGNFPGRFSGRQFSNSRSEMNVSTLELGDSALYLCASSLVSGGHLPPDTQYFGPGTRLTVL.

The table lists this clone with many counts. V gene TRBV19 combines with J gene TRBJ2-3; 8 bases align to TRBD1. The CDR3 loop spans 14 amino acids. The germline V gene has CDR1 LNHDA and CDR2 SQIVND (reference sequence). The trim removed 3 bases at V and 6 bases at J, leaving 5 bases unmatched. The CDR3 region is CASSMQGATDTQYF. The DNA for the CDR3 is TGTGCCAGTAGTATGCAGGGGGCAACGGATACGCAGTATTTT.

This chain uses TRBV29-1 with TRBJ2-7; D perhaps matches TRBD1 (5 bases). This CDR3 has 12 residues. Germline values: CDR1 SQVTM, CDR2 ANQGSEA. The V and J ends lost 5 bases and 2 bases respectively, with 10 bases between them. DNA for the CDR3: TGCAGCGTTCGTCAGACAGCCTACGAGCAGTACTTC. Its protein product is CSVRQTAYEQYF.

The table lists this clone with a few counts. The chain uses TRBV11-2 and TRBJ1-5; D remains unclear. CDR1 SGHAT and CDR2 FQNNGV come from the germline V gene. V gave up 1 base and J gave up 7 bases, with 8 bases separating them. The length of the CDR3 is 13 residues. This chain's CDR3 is CASSLVQQQPQHF. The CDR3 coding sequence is TGTGCCAGCAGCTTAGTACAGCAGCAGCCCCAGCATTTT.

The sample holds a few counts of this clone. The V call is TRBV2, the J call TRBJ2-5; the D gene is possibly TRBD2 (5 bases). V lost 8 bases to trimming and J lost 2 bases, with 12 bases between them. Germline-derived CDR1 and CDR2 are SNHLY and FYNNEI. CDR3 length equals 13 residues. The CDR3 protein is CASGDGLQETQYF. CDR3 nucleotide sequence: TGTGCCAGCGGGGATGGACTGCAAGAGACCCAGTACTTC.

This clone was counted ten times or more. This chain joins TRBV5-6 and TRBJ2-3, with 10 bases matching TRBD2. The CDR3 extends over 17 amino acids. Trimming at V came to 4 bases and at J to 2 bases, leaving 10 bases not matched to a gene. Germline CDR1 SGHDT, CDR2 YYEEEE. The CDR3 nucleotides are TGTGCCAGCAGCATTCCAGCGGGGGGGTTGACCACAGATACGCAGTATTTT. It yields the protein CASSIPAGGLTTDTQYF.

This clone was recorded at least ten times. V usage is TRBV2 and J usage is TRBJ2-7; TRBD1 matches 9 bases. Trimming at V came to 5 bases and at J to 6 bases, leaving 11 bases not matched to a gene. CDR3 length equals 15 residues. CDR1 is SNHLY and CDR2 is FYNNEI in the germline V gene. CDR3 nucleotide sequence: TGTGCCAGCAGTATGGGACAGGGAAAATGGAGCGAGCAGTACTTC. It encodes CASSMGQGKWSEQYF.

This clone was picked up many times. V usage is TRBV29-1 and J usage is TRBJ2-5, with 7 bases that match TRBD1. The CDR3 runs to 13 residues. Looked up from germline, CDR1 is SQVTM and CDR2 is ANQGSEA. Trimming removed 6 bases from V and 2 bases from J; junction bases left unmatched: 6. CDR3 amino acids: CSVHKQGQETQYF. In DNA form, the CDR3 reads TGCAGCGTCCATAAACAGGGGCAAGAGACCCAGTACTTC.

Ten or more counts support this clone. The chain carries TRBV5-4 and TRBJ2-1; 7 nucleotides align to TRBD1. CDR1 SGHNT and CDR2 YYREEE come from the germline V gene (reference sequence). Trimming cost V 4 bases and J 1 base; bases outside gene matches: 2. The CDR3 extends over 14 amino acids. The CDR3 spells CASSRRGSYNEQFF. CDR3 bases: TGTGCCAGCAGCCGCAGGGGGTCCTACAATGAGCAGTTCTTC.

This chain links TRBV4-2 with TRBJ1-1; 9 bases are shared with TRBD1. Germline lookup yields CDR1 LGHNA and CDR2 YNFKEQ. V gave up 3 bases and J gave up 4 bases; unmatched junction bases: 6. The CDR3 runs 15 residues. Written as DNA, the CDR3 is TGTGCCAGCAGCCAGGGAGGACAGGGGACCACTGAAGCTTTCTTT. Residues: CASSQGGQGTTEAFF.

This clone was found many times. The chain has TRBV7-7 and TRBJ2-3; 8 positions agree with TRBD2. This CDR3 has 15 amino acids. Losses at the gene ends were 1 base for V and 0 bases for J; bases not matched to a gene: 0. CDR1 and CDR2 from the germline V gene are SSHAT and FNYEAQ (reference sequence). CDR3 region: CASSLGLASTDTQYF. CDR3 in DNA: TGTGCCAGCAGCTTAGGACTAGCGAGCACAGATACGCAGTATTTT.

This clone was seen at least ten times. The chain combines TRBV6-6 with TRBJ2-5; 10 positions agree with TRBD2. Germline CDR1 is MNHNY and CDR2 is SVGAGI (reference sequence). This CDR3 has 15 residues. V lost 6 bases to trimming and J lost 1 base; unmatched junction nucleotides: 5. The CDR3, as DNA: TGTGCCAGCAGACCCAGCGGGGGGGTCCAAGAGACCCAGTACTTC. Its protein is CASRPSGGVQETQYF.

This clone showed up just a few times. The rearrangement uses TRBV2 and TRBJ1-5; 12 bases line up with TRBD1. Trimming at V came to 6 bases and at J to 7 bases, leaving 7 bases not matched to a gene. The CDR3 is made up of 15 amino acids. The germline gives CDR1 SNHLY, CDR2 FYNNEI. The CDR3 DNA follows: TGTGCCAGCAGGGGGGACAGGGGGCTAAGGCAGCCCCAGCATTTT. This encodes CASRGDRGLRQPQHF.

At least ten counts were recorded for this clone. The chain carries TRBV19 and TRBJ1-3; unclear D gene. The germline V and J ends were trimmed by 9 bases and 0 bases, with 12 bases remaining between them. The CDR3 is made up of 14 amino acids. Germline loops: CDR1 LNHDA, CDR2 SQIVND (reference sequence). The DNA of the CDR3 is TGTGCCAGCAAGACACTGACCTCTGGAAACACCATATATTTT. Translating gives CASKTLTSGNTIYF.

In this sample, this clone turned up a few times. This CDR3 is CATSTGGLAGGTQETQYF. CDR3 nucleotide sequence: TGTGCCACCAGCACTGGGGGCCTAGCGGGGGGGACTCAAGAGACCCAGTACTTC. The rearrangement joins TRBV15 to TRBJ2-5; TRBD2 matches at 12 bases. The germline CDR1 and CDR2 sequences are LNHNV and YYDKDF (reference sequence). The CDR3 has 18 amino acids. Losses at the gene ends were 4 bases for V and 2 bases for J; bases not matched to a gene: 11. The full variable domain, its missing parts supplied by reference TRBV15 and TRBJ2-5, is DAMVIQNPRYQVTQFGKPVTLSCSQTLNHNVMYWYQQKSSQAPKLLFHYYDKDFNNEADTPDNFQSRRPNTSFCFLDIRSPGLGDTAMYLCATSTGGLAGGTQETQYFGPGTRLLVL.